A selection of T cell receptor beta chains follows, all from one sample in a study of cytomegalovirus exposure and HLA in healthy donors. The assay was immunoSEQ multiplex PCR, and TCRdb's table has in-frame clones only and misses some. The sample contains some 90,000 clones, around 96% of which appear only once. The sequenced material came from PBMCs. Receptors were obtained from a man between 18 and 29 years old in good health and CMV-seronegative. Both conserved end residues are part of each CDR3. Each record gives: D gene, V gene, J gene, clone size, CDR3 DNA, CDR3 protein. The D gene is left open where the match is weak. The listing skips clone size in some rows; elsewhere it reads once, few, many or a size class.

-	TRBV29-1	TRBJ2-7	-	TGCAGCGACTCCGGAGGTCCTCAGGGGCTCTTCTACGAGCAGTACTTC	CSDSGGPQGLFYEQYF
TRBD2	TRBV6-5	TRBJ2-2	-	TGTGCCAGCAGCCGCGGGGGGCCCGGGGAGCTGTTTTTT	CASSRGGPGELFF
-	TRBV27	TRBJ2-1	-	TGTGCCAGCAGTTTAAGGTCAGGCGAGCAGTTCTTC	CASSLRSGEQFF
TRBD2	TRBV11-3	TRBJ2-3	-	TGTGCCAGCAGCTTAGACTCGGGACTAGCGGGTCATACGCAGTATTTT	CASSLDSGLAGHTQYF
-	TRBV18	TRBJ1-3	once	TGTGCCAGCTCACCATCTCCCCAGGGGACTATCTCTGGAAACACCATATATTTT	CASSPSPQGTISGNTIYF
TRBD1	TRBV2	TRBJ2-7	-	TGTGCCAGCAGGGACAGGACAGGCGTCTACTTC	CASRDRTGVYF
TRBD2	TRBV6-6	TRBJ2-1	-	TGTGCCAGCAGTTACGGTCGGGAGGGCCCCGAGCAGTTCTTC	CASSYGREGPEQFF
-	TRBV9	TRBJ2-1	-	TGTGCCAGCAGCGGAGGGGTCCCCTCAGGGCGGGGGCGACGGGATGAGCAGTTCTTC	CASSGGVPSGRGRRDEQFF
TRBD2	TRBV15	TRBJ2-1	-	TGTGCCACCAGCAACTCCAAAGAGTTAAAGCGGGAGGGCCCGGTCTTC	CATSNSKELKREGPVF
TRBD1	TRBV28	TRBJ1-2	-	TGTGCCAGCAGTTCTTTGGGACAGGGGGTTGATGGCTACACCTTC	CASSSLGQGVDGYTF
-	TRBV2	TRBJ2-7	-	TGTGCCAGCTCTATAGCGGTAAACTCCTACGAGCAGTACTTC	CASSIAVNSYEQYF
TRBD2	TRBV5-4	TRBJ2-7	once	TGTGCCAGCAGCCCACAACCTAGGGTAGCGGGGACCTACGAGCAGTACTTC	CASSPQPRVAGTYEQYF
-	TRBV10-1	TRBJ2-2	-	TGCGCCAGCAGTGAGTCTTATGCGGCCCCCGGGGAGCTGTTTTTT	CASSESYAAPGELFF
-	TRBV19	TRBJ1-1	-	TGTGCCAGTAGTCTCTACCTGAACACTGAAGCTTTCTTT	CASSLYLNTEAFF
TRBD1	TRBV7-2	TRBJ1-4	-	TGTGCCAGCAGACCAGGGACAGGGGTTAATGAAAAACTGTTTTTT	CASRPGTGVNEKLFF
-	TRBV6-1	TRBJ1-2	-	TGTGCCAGCAGTGAAGGTGAACATCAGGGCTACACCTTC	CASSEGEHQGYTF
-	TRBV9	TRBJ2-2	-	TGTGCCAGCAGCCCTTTTGGAGGGGGCAAATACACCGGGGAGCTGTTTTTT	CASSPFGGGKYTGELFF
-	TRBV19	TRBJ1-1	-	TGTGCCAGTAGTATAGGCCCAGCGGAAGGGGGAGCTTTCTTT	CASSIGPAEGGAFF